This T cell receptor beta chain was found in a study of identical twins listed by TCRdb under 2016. As for the study more broadly: To test whether fetal clonotypes persist, the study used deep sequencing on TCR alpha and beta repertoires from monozygotic twins, unrelated adults of various ages, and cord blood. To rule out contamination, the twin experiments were replicated at different times with different library preparation protocols.

The paper's findings and limits, for the study overall: Out-of-frame TCR alpha sequences shared between twins showed an excess of low generation-probability sequences compared with coincidental sharing between unrelated individuals. Out-of-frame TCR alpha sharing in monozygotic twins was systematically underestimated by recombination models, whereas sharing between unrelated individuals was in agreement with the recombination models. In beta out-of-frame sequences, excess twin sharing was weaker, because having fewer shared sequences lowered the signal-to-noise ratio. Fewer insertions were carried by abundant cord blood beta clonotypes, a similar but weaker trend appeared in young adult naive repertoires, and no such trend appeared in memory repertoires. Zero-insertion analyses could be partly confounded by invariant T cells such as MAIT and iNKT, though diverse VJ usage argued against such confounding for most clonotypes. Because the same donors could not be followed over many years, conclusions were based on cross-sectional statistical analysis.

Only healthy Caucasian donors were included. The twin cohort comprised three pairs of female monozygotic twins, all aged roughly 18 to 29 years. RNA for TCR libraries was isolated from peripheral blood mononuclear cells. To prepare the library, 5' RACE was applied. Data came from an Illumina HiSeq 2000. Template switching added a universal primer binding site, and the final cDNA carried a unique molecular identifier that allowed TCR cDNA molecules to be counted accurately. Specific primers in the conserved constant-segment region were used to synthesize first-strand cDNA for the TCR alpha and beta chains. Each cDNA library was double barcoded, with a SMART-Mk sample barcode plus Illumina barcodes, to control for contamination. Two successive PCR steps introduced TruSeq adapter sequences along with Illumina sample barcodes. TCR alpha and beta cDNA libraries were sequenced on the Illumina HiSeq platform with custom primers. The published analysis was carried out like this. MiGEC processed the raw reads to extract unique molecular identifiers, while MiXCR was used to determine the CDR3 positions. Recombination models were inferred per individual with the repgenHMM and IGoR tools using an EM algorithm. The analysis of shared clonotypes was done with the tcR package in R, with sharing normalized by the product of cloneset sizes. Out-of-frame nonproductive sequences were analyzed to study raw recombination free of thymic and clonal selection effects. TCRdb cleaned the public reads at Q25 with fastp, built clones with MiXCR and kept in-frame beta chains. Each CDR3 protein appears once, grouped with its most common genes and DNA. TCRdb, not the original authors, processed these V and J calls. The sample data list around 570,000 distinct CDR3 sequences, and 9.6% of these were observed just once. The ten largest clones add up to roughly 3% of the sample.

Including the terminal cysteine and phenylalanine, the CDR3 comprises 15 residues. Only CDR3 DNA is held: 45 bases, read in frame from base 1. CDR1 and CDR2 are drawn from the germline V gene: SGHRS, YFSETQ. Cut back by 5 bases and 0 bases, the V and J ends lie 13 bases apart. The sample holds a few counts of this clonotype. Its cognate antigen has yet to be identified. Qualities for individual bases were not recorded, and no much larger clone is one base off. Another study also made use of these data, one on yellow fever vaccine responses in identical twins. Taken from the second paper: The T cell response to vaccination in identical twins was reported by the authors to appear partly convergent and partly personalized. Focusing on identical twins, the study followed the T cell clones that responded to the vaccine, and did so with precision.

Sequenced sample: PBMCs. The chain couples TRBV5-1 to TRBJ2-3, with the D gene too uncertain to name. The source is a woman aged 18-35 years in good health. The DNA sequence is as follows: TGCGCCAGCAGTGTGGTGGGTTTGAGCACAGATACGCAGTATTTT. Translated, it reads CASSVVGLSTDTQYF.